The entry that follows covers one TCR beta chain sequence. Its target is not known. The method was immunoSEQ multiplex PCR; TCRdb's version includes in-frame clones alone and lacks a portion of them. This table has 140,000 to 150,000 clones, 80% to 90% appearing once. This CDR3 region has 17 residues. This sample is drawn from a study of T cell responses to AZD1222 COVID-19 vaccine. Regarding the study as a whole: The study sampled repertoires only after the peak T cell response. Only 5 or 6 individuals given AZD1222 were seropositive at baseline. CD4 TCRs associated with vaccination spanned spike, dominating at 160-218 and 743-854.

V usage is TRBV21-1 and J usage is TRBJ2-3; the table's D call TRBD2 went unverified against the DNA. TRBV21-1 is reported as a pseudogene. The TCR was taken from an adult in good health. Sample: peripheral blood, taken on day 0 of AZD1222 vaccination. The CDR3 here is CASSKAPLAGTLDTQYF. The CDR3 bases are TGTGCCAGCAGCAAAGCGCCACTAGCGGGGACTTTGGATACGCAGTATTTT.